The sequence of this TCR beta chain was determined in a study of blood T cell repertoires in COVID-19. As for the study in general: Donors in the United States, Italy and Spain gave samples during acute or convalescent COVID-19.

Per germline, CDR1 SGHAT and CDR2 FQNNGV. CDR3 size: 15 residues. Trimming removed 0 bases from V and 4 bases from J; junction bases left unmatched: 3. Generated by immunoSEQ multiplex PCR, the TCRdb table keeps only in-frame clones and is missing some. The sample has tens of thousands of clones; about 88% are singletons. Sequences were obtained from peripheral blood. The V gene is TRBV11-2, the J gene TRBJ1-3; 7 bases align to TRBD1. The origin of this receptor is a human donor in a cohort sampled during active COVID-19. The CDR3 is CASSLDPTGGNTIYF. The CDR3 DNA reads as TGTGCCAGCAGCTTAGATCCGACAGGGGGAAACACCATATATTTT.